The T cell receptor (beta chain) under discussion was sequenced for a study of T cell responses to AZD1222 COVID-19 vaccine. Method: immunoSEQ multiplex PCR; TCRdb's copy keeps in-frame clones and lacks some. The sample includes around 70,000 clones, roughly 85% seen only once; the top ten take about 2.4%. A few counts support this clone. No antigen is known for it. Germline V gives CDR1 MNHNY, CDR2 SVGAGI (reference sequence). The CDR3 runs 14 residues. The V and J ends lost 10 bases and 1 base, in that order; junction bases with no gene match: 6. Study-wide results and caveats: Spike-spanning, vaccine-associated CD4 TCRs were dominant at 160-218 and 743-854.

This TCR came from an adult in good health. The chain employs TRBV6-6 and TRBJ2-3; 9 bases agree with TRBD2. Material: peripheral blood, obtained on day 0 of AZD1222 vaccination. The CDR3 is CATRLAEGTDTQYF. Here the CDR3 DNA reads TGTGCCACCCGACTAGCGGAAGGCACAGATACGCAGTATTTT.